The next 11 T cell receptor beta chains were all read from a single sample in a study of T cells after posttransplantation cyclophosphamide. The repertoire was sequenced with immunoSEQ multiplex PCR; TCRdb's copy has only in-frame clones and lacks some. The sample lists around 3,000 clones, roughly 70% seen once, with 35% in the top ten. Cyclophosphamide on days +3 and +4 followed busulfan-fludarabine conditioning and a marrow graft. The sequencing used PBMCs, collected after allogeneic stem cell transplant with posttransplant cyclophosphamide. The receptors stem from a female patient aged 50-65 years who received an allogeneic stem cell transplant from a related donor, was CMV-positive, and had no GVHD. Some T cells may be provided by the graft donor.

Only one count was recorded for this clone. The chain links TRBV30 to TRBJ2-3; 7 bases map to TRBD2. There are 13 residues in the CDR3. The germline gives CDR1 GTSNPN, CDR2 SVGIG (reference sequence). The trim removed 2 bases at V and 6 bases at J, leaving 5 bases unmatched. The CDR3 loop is CAWSMGRVDTQYF. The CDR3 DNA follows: TGTGCCTGGAGTATGGGGAGGGTGGATACGCAGTATTTT.

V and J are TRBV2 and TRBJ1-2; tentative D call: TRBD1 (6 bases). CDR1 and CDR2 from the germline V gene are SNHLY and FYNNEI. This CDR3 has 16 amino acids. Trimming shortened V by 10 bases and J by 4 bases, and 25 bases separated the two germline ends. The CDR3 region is CANRAPGAGSTYGYTF. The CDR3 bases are TGTGCCAACCGCGCACCAGGGGCCGGTTCCACCTATGGCTACACCTTC.

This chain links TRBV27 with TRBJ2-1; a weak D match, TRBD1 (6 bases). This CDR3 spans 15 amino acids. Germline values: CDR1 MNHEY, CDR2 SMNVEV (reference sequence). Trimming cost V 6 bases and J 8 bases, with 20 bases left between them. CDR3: CASRVQGWGKDEQFF. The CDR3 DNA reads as TGTGCCAGCAGGGTACAGGGTTGGGGTAAGGATGAGCAGTTCTTC.

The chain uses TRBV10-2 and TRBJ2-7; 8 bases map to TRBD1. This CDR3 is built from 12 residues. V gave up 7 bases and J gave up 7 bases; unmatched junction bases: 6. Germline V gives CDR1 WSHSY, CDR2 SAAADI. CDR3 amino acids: CASTGQGREQYF. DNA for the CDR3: TGCGCCAGCACCGGACAGGGTAGAGAGCAGTACTTC.

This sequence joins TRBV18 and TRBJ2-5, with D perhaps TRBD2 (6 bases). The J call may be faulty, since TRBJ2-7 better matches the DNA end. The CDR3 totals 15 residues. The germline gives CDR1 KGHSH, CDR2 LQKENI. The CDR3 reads CASSPVRGITYEQYF. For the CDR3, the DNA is TGTGCCAGCTCACCAGTACGGGGGATCACCTACGAGCAGTACTTC.

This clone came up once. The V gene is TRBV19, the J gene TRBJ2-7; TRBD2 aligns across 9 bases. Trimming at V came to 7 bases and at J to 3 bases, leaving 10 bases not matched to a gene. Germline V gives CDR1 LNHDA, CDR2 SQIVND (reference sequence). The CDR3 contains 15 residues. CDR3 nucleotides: TGTGCCAGTACTCCCTCCGTAGCGGGAGACTACGAGCAGTACTTC. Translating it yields CASTPSVAGDYEQYF. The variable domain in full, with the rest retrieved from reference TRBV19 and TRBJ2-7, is DGGITQSPKYLFRKEGQNVTLSCEQNLNHDAMYWYRQDPGQGLRLIYYSQIVNDFQKGDIAEGYSVSREKKESFPLTVTSAQKNPTAFYLCASTPSVAGDYEQYFGPGTRLTVT.

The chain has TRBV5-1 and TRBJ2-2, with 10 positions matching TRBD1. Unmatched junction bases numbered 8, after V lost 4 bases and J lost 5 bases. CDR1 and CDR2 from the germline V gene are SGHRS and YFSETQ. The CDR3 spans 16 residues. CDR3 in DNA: TGCGCCAGCAGCCTCTCCGGGACAGGGGATACCGGGGAGCTGTTTTTT. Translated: CASSLSGTGDTGELFF.

The CDR3 is CASSLEGGIASLNEQYF. The CDR3 DNA reads TGTGCCAGCAGCTTGGAGGGCGGTATTGCGAGTTTGAACGAGCAGTACTTC. The chain links TRBV14 to TRBJ2-7, with D possibly TRBD2 on 6 matching bases. With 5 bases removed from V and 5 bases from J, the gap between germline ends came to 25 bases. Germline-derived CDR1 and CDR2 are SGHDN and FVKESK. The CDR3 length is 17 residues.

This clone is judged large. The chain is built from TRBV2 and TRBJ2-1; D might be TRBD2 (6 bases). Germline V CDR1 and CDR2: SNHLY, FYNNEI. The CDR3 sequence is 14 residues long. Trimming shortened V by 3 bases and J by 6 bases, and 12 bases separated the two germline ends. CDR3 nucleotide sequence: TGTGCCAGCAGTGACCCGGCGGGGAGCAATGAGCAGTTCTTC. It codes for CASSDPAGSNEQFF.

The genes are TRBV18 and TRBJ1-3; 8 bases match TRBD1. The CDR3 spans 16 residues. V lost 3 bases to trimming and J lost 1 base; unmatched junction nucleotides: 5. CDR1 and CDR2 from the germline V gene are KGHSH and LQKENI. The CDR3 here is CASSPGTGLSGNTIYF. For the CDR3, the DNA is TGTGCCAGCTCACCCGGGACAGGTCTTTCTGGAAACACCATATATTTT.

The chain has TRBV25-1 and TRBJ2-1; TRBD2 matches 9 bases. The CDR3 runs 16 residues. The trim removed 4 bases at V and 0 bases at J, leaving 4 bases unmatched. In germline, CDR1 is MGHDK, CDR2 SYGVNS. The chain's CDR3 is CASSGFSGGSYNEQFF. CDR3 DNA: TGTGCCAGCAGTGGGTTTAGCGGGGGCTCCTACAATGAGCAGTTCTTC.